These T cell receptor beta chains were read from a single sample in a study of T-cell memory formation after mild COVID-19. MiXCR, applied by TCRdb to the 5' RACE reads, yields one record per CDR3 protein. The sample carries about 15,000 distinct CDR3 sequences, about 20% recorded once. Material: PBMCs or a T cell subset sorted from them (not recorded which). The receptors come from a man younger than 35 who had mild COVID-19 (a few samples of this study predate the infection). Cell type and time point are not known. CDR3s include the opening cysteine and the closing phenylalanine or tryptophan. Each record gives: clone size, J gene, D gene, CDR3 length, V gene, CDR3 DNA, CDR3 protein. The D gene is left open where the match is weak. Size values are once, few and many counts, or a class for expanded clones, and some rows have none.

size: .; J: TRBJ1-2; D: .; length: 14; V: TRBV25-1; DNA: TGTGCCAGCGCTGAGAACCAAGGGTTAGGTGGCTACACCTTC; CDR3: CASAENQGLGGYTF
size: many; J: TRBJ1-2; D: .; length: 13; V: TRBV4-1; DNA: TGCGCCAGCAGCCAAGGGAGCACGCCACTCTACACCTTC; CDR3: CASSQGSTPLYTF
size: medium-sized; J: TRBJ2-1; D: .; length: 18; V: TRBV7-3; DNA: TGTGCCAGCAGCTTAAGAGGGGACCGCCTCACTTCGTACAATGAGCAGTTCTTC; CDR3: CASSLRGDRLTSYNEQFF
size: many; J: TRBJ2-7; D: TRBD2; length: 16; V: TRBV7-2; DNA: TGTGCCAGCAGCCCCGGACTAGCGGGGGGAATCTACGAGCAGTACTTC; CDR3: CASSPGLAGGIYEQYF
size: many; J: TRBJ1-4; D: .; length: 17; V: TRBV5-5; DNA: TGTGCCAGCAGCCCCCTGCTCTGGGGGGCAACTAATGAAAAACTGTTTTTT; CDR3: CASSPLLWGATNEKLFF
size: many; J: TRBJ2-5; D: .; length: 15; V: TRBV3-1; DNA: TGTGCCAGCAGCAACCGAGAAGGGGGGGGAGAGACCCAGTACTTC; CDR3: CASSNREGGGETQYF
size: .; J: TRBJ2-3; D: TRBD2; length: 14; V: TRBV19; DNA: TGTGCCACCTCAGCGGGGCTGGGGGCAGATACGCAGTATTTT; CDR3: CATSAGLGADTQYF
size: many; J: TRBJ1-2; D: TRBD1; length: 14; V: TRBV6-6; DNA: TGTGCCAGCAGCCGGGACAGGGTTTCTAAGGGCTACACCTTC; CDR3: CASSRDRVSKGYTF
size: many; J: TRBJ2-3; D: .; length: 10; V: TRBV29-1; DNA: TGCAGCGCCAAGGGTGATACGCAGTATTTT; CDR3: CSAKGDTQYF
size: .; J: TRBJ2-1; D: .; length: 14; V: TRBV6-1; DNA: TGTGCCAGCAGTGAAGGTCTAGCGATCAGTGAGCAGTTCTTC; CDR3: CASSEGLAISEQFF
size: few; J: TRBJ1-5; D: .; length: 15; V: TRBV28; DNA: TGTGCCAGCCTAAGGCCTTTTTATAGCAATCAGCCCCAGCATTTT; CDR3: CASLRPFYSNQPQHF
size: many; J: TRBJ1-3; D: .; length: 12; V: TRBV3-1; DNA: TGTGCCAGCGGAGCTTCTGGAAACACCATATATTTT; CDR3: CASGASGNTIYF
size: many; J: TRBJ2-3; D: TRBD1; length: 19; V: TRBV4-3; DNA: TGCGCCAGCAGCCAAAAACTCGATCGATGGACAGGCCTCACAGATACGCAGTATTTT; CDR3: CASSQKLDRWTGLTDTQYF